One TCR beta chain is described in this entry. This clone was recorded only once. Its specific antigen is unknown. No base quality information exists; no much larger clone differs at one position. This entry comes from a study of blood T cell repertoires in COVID-19 (dated by TCRdb to about 2020). Regarding the research as a whole: Samples from collaborators originated in the United States, Italy and Spain and spanned both the acute and convalescent phases of COVID-19. A freely available public database, intended as a resource for researchers studying the immune response to SARS-CoV-2, is where the repertoires were released. The dataset comprised deeply sampled blood TCRbeta repertoires from subjects exposed to, actively infected with, or recovered from COVID-19. The material from the prospective study consisted of cDNA or gDNA derived from T cells, B-cell-depleted T cells, or PBMCs. Where available, HLA class I and class II types were obtained from metadata supplied by the sample provider rather than from assay-based typing. Sample metadata almost always included a de-identified subject ID, COVID-19 status, age in years and sex. The samples were drawn from the first 160 participants of the ongoing ImmuneRACE study and from some 1,300 subjects provided by 6 global collaborators. Overall study results and their limits: How much clinical and demographic metadata was included differed by source and by participant, and the metadata was provided uncurated.

Samples from volunteer blood donors who had recovered from COVID-19 were contributed by a second Seattle source. The collaborating institutions used their own protocols to collect whole blood in K2EDTA tubes. For TCRbeta analysis, collaborators shipped samples as frozen whole blood, isolated PBMCs, or DNA extracted from either of those sample types. TCRbeta CDR3 regions were amplified from genomic DNA by means of the immunoSEQ Assay, a bias-controlled multiplex PCR. In the original analysis: The number of nucleated cells in each sample was estimated from the amplification of reference gene primers within the assay. To quantify the absolute abundance of each unique TCRbeta CDR3 rearrangement, sequence reads were collapsed and filtered. For each sample, productive Simpson clonality was calculated as the square root of Simpson's diversity index over productive rearrangements. TCRdb's version of the immuneACCESS table is confined to in-frame rearrangements and falls short of the full clone set. An unresolved V gene accounts for under half of the shortfall where checked; the remainder is of unknown origin. V, J and clone size derive from that table, while D and trimming were established from the DNA sequence. In all, the sample holds 200,000 to 250,000 clones, and approximately 85% of those were seen once. 2.9% of the sample is held by the ten biggest clonotypes.

Counted from cysteine to phenylalanine, this CDR3 has 18 amino acids. Only the CDR3 region is kept as DNA, spanning 54 bases read in frame from base 1. For this chain, trimming is 3 bases at the V end and 5 bases at the J end, and the number of junction bases without a gene match is 16. For CDR1 and CDR2, the germline V gene lists SGHRS and YFSETQ. This sequence originates from a man aged 45-60 years who had recovered from COVID-19. The sequence joins TRBV5-1 to TRBJ2-3, with TRBD1 matching 9 junction bases. Sequencing was performed on peripheral blood. The CDR3 in this case is CASSYNYLPDRGRDTQYF. The nucleotide sequence is given as TGCGCCAGCAGCTACAACTACCTCCCGGACAGGGGTCGAGATACGCAGTATTTT. The full variable domain, completed from the reference TRBV5-1 and TRBJ2-3 proteins outside the CDR3, reads KAGVTQTPRYLIKTRGQQVTLSCSPISGHRSVSWYQQTPGQGLQFLFEYFSETQRNKGNFPGRFSGRQFSNSRSEMNVSTLELGDSALYLCASSYNYLPDRGRDTQYFGPGTRLTVL.